Detailed here is one TCR beta chain. The data were obtained in a study of blood T cell repertoires in COVID-19. Study at large: Collection of acute and convalescent COVID-19 samples took place in the United States, Italy and Spain. T cells, B-cell-depleted T cells, or PBMCs supplied cDNA or gDNA.

V was clipped by 2 bases and J by 1 base; unmatched bases: 3. Looked up from germline, CDR1 is SGHRS and CDR2 is YFSETQ. CDR3 length equals 15 residues. Original handling: Amplification with reference gene primers provided the estimates of nucleated cell counts. TCRdb's table, derived via immunoSEQ multiplex PCR, lists solely in-frame clones and lacks some. D and trimming come from the DNA, and the V and J calls and clone size come from that table. Seen here are 80,000 to 100,000 clones, over 70% observed once, and the top ten hold about 8.7%. The chain couples TRBV5-1 to TRBJ2-3, with TRBD2 identical over 8 bases. The clonotype comes from a man aged 50-59 years who had recovered from COVID-19. The sample taken for sequencing was peripheral blood. CDR3 DNA: TGCGCCAGCAGCTTATTTAGCGGGGGCACAGATACGCAGTATTTT. This sequence encodes CASSLFSGGTDTQYF.